This TCR beta chain was obtained from a study of cytomegalovirus exposure and HLA in healthy donors. Notes on the study in general: Reportedly, cytomegalovirus status was diagnosed with high sensitivity and specificity. For TCR beta chains, V- and J-gene trimming was later linked to a missense DCLRE1C variant. In vitro checks showed that a few CMV-associated chains really do target CMV antigens. In a later analysis, at a false discovery rate of 0.05, 17,000 or so TCR beta sequences matched HLA alleles.

Comments on this clone: Its antigen is unidentified.

The PCR contained 60 Vbeta and 13 Jbeta primers. TCRdb's copy holds only in-frame clones and misses some; the assay was immunoSEQ multiplex PCR. The sample lists around 170,000 clones; roughly 75% were seen once. Germline values: CDR1 SGHKS, CDR2 YYEKEE (reference sequence). The CDR3 covers 15 residues. V was shortened by 3 bases and J by 7 bases, with 14 bases between the two germline ends. This receptor was identified in a woman aged 30 to 39 in good health and CMV-seronegative. V usage is TRBV5-5 and J usage is TRBJ1-6; D might be TRBD1 (6 bases). The sample was PBMCs. Here the CDR3 DNA reads TGTGCCAGCAGCTACAGGCTCCAGGGGAATTCACCCCTCCACTTT. This codes for CASSYRLQGNSPLHF.